The rows below give T cell receptor beta chains drawn from one sample of a study of blood T cell repertoires in COVID-19. TCRdb's table, derived via immunoSEQ multiplex PCR, lists solely in-frame clones and lacks some. Of some 330,000 clones in the sample, more than 85% are singletons; the top ten hold approximately 17%. The specimen sequenced was PBMCs or T cells enriched from blood (not recorded which). These receptors came from a woman aged 25 to 39 who had recovered from COVID-19. CDR3s leave out the opening cysteine and the closing phenylalanine or tryptophan. The D gene is left open where the match is weak.

CDR3aa: ASSYSQAPGNTIY
d_gene: .
v_gene: TRBV6-5

CDR3aa: ASSREERGEQY
d_gene: TRBD2
v_gene: TRBV11-3

CDR3aa: ASSARGGVYNEQF
d_gene: .
v_gene: TRBV9

CDR3aa: SVEIVFEQY
d_gene: .
v_gene: TRBV29-1

CDR3aa: ASSLGTGGISPLH
d_gene: TRBD1
v_gene: TRBV4-3

CDR3aa: ASSPPKGQVPAYRWNTEAF
d_gene: .
v_gene: TRBV18

CDR3aa: ASSQGTSGLIPQETQY
d_gene: TRBD2
v_gene: TRBV3-1/TRBV3-2

CDR3aa: ASSDLTGNNEQF
d_gene: TRBD1
v_gene: TRBV7-9

CDR3aa: ASQTGDSYEQY
d_gene: TRBD1
v_gene: TRBV7-9

CDR3aa: ASSDPTGLAGVSYNEQF
d_gene: .
v_gene: TRBV18

CDR3aa: ASSLRLAGVAYNEQF
d_gene: TRBD2
v_gene: TRBV11-2

CDR3aa: ASSPEGGIYEQY
d_gene: .
v_gene: TRBV13

CDR3aa: ASSRAGDDTGELF
d_gene: TRBD2
v_gene: TRBV7-3

CDR3aa: ASSLPGGKPSSYNEQF
d_gene: .
v_gene: TRBV28

CDR3aa: ASRIQGASGNTIY
d_gene: TRBD1
v_gene: TRBV6-6

CDR3aa: AIRIGGSTDTQY
d_gene: .
v_gene: TRBV10-3

CDR3aa: ASRAGGNPYGYT
d_gene: .
v_gene: TRBV27

CDR3aa: ASTRRGGAGELF
d_gene: TRBD2
v_gene: TRBV2

CDR3aa: ASGQGTDTEAF
d_gene: TRBD1
v_gene: TRBV28

CDR3aa: ASSPPDRFPYEQY
d_gene: TRBD1
v_gene: TRBV18

CDR3aa: ATSGEGRGAQQY
d_gene: .
v_gene: TRBV24-1

CDR3aa: ASTPGTAPYGYT
d_gene: TRBD1
v_gene: TRBV28

CDR3aa: SSGSGSTDTQY
d_gene: .
v_gene: TRBV29-1

CDR3aa: ASSVGPTGANSPLH
d_gene: TRBD1
v_gene: TRBV2